This TCR beta chain was recovered during a study of Ad26.COV2.S vaccination and SARS-CoV-2 variants. Findings and caveats of the study: Spike-specific TCR breadth was greater in vaccine than placebo recipients. Responses of spike-specific T cells (both CD8+ and CD4+) reportedly showed substantial breadth after vaccination.

J gave up 4 bases and V 5 bases, and 9 bases lay outside the gene matches. This CDR3 spans 17 amino acids. Germline assignment: CDR1 MDHEN and CDR2 SYDVKM. Regarding this clone: Its antigen remains unknown.

Treatment specified: 15 to 20 received Ad26.COV2.S at low or high dose, single or two shots; about 5 received placebo; per-sample allocation not given. The study sampled participants on day 63 after the first vaccine or placebo injection. The protocol was immunoSEQ multiplex PCR, while the TCRdb copy is restricted to in-frame clones and leaves out a portion. Of a few hundred thousand clones detected, 80% to 95% appear once; the ten largest clones hold 12%. This sequence originates from a person between 18 and 65 years old who received the Ad26.COV2.S COVID-19 vaccine or a placebo. The rearrangement uses TRBV28 and TRBJ2-1; TRBD2 matches 12 bases. Material: peripheral blood, obtained in a trial of Ad26.COV2.S vaccine versus placebo. Here the CDR3 reads CASSRPPTSGSYNEQFF. The CDR3, as DNA: TGTGCCAGCAGTCGCCCCCCGACTAGCGGGAGTTACAATGAGCAGTTCTTC. The full variable domain, its missing parts supplied by reference TRBV28 and TRBJ2-1, is DVKVTQSSRYLVKRTGEKVFLECVQDMDHENMFWYRQDPGLGLRLIYFSYDVKMKEKGDIPEGYSVSREKKERFSLILESASTNQTSMYLCASSRPPTSGSYNEQFFGPGTRLTVL.